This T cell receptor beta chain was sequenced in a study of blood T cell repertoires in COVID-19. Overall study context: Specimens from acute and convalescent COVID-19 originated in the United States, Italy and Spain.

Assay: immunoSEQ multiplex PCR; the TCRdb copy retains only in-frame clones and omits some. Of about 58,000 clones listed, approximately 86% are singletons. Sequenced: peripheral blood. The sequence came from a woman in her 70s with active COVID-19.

This CDR3 is CTSSQALAETGLGEQFF. CDR3 DNA sequence: TGCACCAGCAGCCAAGCGTTGGCGGAGACTGGTTTGGGTGAGCAGTTCTTC. The chain employs TRBV1 and TRBJ2-1; the table's D gene call, TRBD2, was not cross checked with the DNA. TRBV1 is classified as a pseudogene. This CDR3 is 17 amino acids long.